The 24 T cell receptor beta chains listed next were all sequenced from one sample in a study of blood T cell repertoires in COVID-19. Produced via immunoSEQ multiplex PCR; TCRdb's table is partial and in-frame only. This sample has 74,000 or so clones, with 85% to 90% found just once. The specimen was peripheral blood. The receptors shown here come from a man between 45 and 60 years old with active COVID-19.

The genes are TRBV7-9 and TRBJ2-1, with 8 bases matching TRBD2. The CDR3 is made up of 15 amino acids. With 5 bases clipped from V and 9 bases from J, the junction kept 12 bases outside the gene matches. CDR1 is SEHNR and CDR2 is FQNEAQ in the germline V gene (reference sequence). The DNA of the CDR3 is TGTGCCAGCAGCCCGACGGGACTAGTTATAGGTGAGCAGTTCTTC. This codes for CASSPTGLVIGEQFF.

The chain employs TRBV7-9 and TRBJ2-5, with a possible D match to TRBD1 (5 bases). This CDR3 contains 13 residues. Germline CDR1 is SEHNR and CDR2 is FQNEAQ (reference sequence). Trimming stripped 5 bases from V and 5 bases from J, with 12 bases between. CDR3 protein: CASSNGQRETQYF. CDR3 in DNA: TGTGCCAGCAGCAACGGACAAAGGGAGACCCAGTACTTC.

CDR3 region: CASSLGTGVDEQYF. The CDR3 bases are TGTGCCAGTAGTCTCGGGACAGGGGTCGACGAGCAGTACTTC. This chain uses TRBV19 with TRBJ2-7, with 10 positions matching TRBD1. Germline V CDR1 and CDR2: LNHDA, SQIVND (reference sequence). After removal of 5 bases from V and 5 bases from J, the junction contained 6 bases not matched to a gene. CDR3 length: 14 amino acids.

The CDR3 DNA sequence: TGTGCCAGCAGCGCCTCGACAACTCTGCTCTATAATTCACCCCTCCACTTT. It translates to CASSASTTLLYNSPLHF. This chain links TRBV9 with TRBJ1-6; D not certain. This CDR3 comprises 17 residues. Trimming removed 3 bases at V and 3 bases at J, with 16 bases between. The germline CDR1 and CDR2 sequences are SGDLS and YYNGEE.

The chain joins TRBV12-1 to TRBJ2-1; TRBD2, the table's D call, lacks a check against the DNA. TRBV12-1 is labeled a pseudogene. The CDR3 extends over 16 amino acids. The CDR3 is CASSVTWQRAYNEQFF. The CDR3 DNA sequence: TGTGCCAGCAGCGTGACTTGGCAGCGGGCCTACAATGAGCAGTTCTTC.

The V gene is TRBV6-5, the J gene TRBJ1-1; tentative D call: TRBD1 (5 bases). This CDR3 is built from 13 residues. Germline assignment: CDR1 MNHEY and CDR2 SVGAGI. Trimming stripped 6 bases from V and 4 bases from J, with 12 bases between. CDR3 loop: CASSRGGFTEAFF. DNA of the CDR3: TGTGCCAGCAGCCGCGGGGGGTTCACTGAAGCTTTCTTT.

The chain combines TRBV7-6 with TRBJ2-3, with D perhaps TRBD2 (6 bases). Germline V gene sequence: CDR1 SGHVS, CDR2 FNYEAQ. CDR3 length: 15 residues. V was clipped by 3 bases and J by 5 bases, with 15 bases between them. CDR3 sequence: CASSLSSDYRDTQYF. The CDR3 nucleotides are TGTGCCAGCAGCTTGTCCTCGGACTATAGAGATACGCAGTATTTT.

The CDR3 region is CASSSRTALNTEAFF. In nucleotides, the CDR3 is TGTGCCAGCAGCTCTAGGACAGCTTTGAACACTGAAGCTTTCTTT. This chain uses TRBV9 with TRBJ1-1; the D gene is possibly TRBD1 (6 bases). V lost 4 bases and J 0 bases, leaving 13 bases between the germline ends. The CDR3 contains 15 residues. The germline gives CDR1 SGDLS, CDR2 YYNGEE. Full variable domain (rest looked up from reference TRBV9 and TRBJ1-1): DSGVTQTPKHLITATGQRVTLRCSPRSGDLSVYWYQQSLDQGLQFLIQYYNGEERAKGNILERFSAQQFPDLHSELNLSSLELGDSALYFCASSSRTALNTEAFFGQGTRLTVV.

The chain uses TRBV12-3 or TRBV12-4 and TRBJ2-7; TRBD2 matches at 8 bases. The CDR3 contains 12 residues. Germline trimming cut 7 bases from V and 3 bases from J; bases unmatched to any gene: 2. Written as DNA, the CDR3 is TGTGCCAGCACCGGGGGGGGCTACGAGCAGTACTTC. Translation: CASTGGGYEQYF.

This chain joins TRBV4-3 and TRBJ1-2; D is possibly TRBD1 (5 bases). The V gene lost 0 bases and the J gene lost 3 bases, with 11 bases spanning the gap. Germline V CDR1 and CDR2: LGHNA, YSLEER. The CDR3 runs to 15 residues. The CDR3 region has the DNA TGCGCCAGCAGCCAAGAAGCGGGGACCGACTATGGCTACACCTTC. It specifies CASSQEAGTDYGYTF.

This clone was counted a single time. The chain has TRBV19 and TRBJ2-3; D is perhaps TRBD2 (6 bases). Germline assignment: CDR1 LNHDA and CDR2 SQIVND (reference sequence). This CDR3 is 14 amino acids long. Trimming removed 3 bases at V and 2 bases at J, with 9 bases between. The CDR3 loop reads CASSIGGTTDTQYF. Here the CDR3 DNA reads TGTGCCAGTAGTATTGGGGGGACCACAGATACGCAGTATTTT.

The chain uses TRBV7-6 and TRBJ2-1; TRBD2 matches 14 bases. The V gene's germline CDR1 is SGHVS and CDR2 FNYEAQ. The CDR3 totals 16 residues. The J segment lost 9 bases and the V segment lost 5 bases, leaving 9 bases of the junction unmatched. The CDR3 sequence is CASSPSTSGGAGEQFF. CDR3 sequence (DNA): TGTGCCAGCAGCCCCTCGACTAGCGGGGGGGCGGGTGAGCAGTTCTTC.

The chain employs TRBV6-6 and TRBJ2-3; D unresolved. Germline CDR1 and CDR2: MNHNY and SVGAGI (reference sequence). V was trimmed by 5 bases and J by 0 bases, leaving 9 bases between them. The length of the CDR3 is 14 residues. CDR3 in amino acids: CASSAVGSTDTQYF. CDR3 nucleotides: TGTGCCAGCAGTGCCGTTGGCAGCACAGATACGCAGTATTTT.

J is TRBJ2-7 and V is TRBV5-4, with 8 bases aligning to TRBD2. This CDR3 contains 16 residues. Germline trimming cut 4 bases from V and 6 bases from J; bases unmatched to any gene: 15. CDR1 is SGHNT and CDR2 is YYREEE in the germline V gene (reference sequence). The CDR3 spells CASSPGVVAGLSEQYF. CDR3 DNA sequence: TGTGCCAGCAGCCCCGGGGTAGTAGCGGGACTTTCCGAGCAGTACTTC.

In its sample, this clone was seen once. The chain carries TRBV19 and TRBJ1-1; no definite D call. Germline-derived CDR1 and CDR2 are LNHDA and SQIVND (reference sequence). The ends were cut back, 7 bases at V and 5 bases at J, with 14 bases in the middle. CDR3 size: 13 residues. Written as DNA, the CDR3 is TGTGCCAGTACCATACGGGGTTTAACTGAAGCTTTCTTT. Its translation is CASTIRGLTEAFF.

The chain carries TRBV2 and TRBJ1-1; D not resolved. Germline CDR1 SNHLY, CDR2 FYNNEI. There are 13 residues in the CDR3. The V and J ends lost 6 bases and 8 bases respectively, with 16 bases between them. The CDR3 spells CASSTWRQPEAFF. CDR3 coding DNA: TGTGCCAGCAGCACCTGGCGGCAGCCAGAAGCTTTCTTT.

This clone was counted a single time. The V gene is TRBV7-2, the J gene TRBJ1-2; 10 nucleotides match TRBD1. CDR3 length equals 13 residues. Germline V gene sequence: CDR1 SGHTA, CDR2 FQGNSA. The junction had 5 bases not matched to a gene; V was cut back by 5 bases and J by 8 bases. The CDR3 DNA follows: TGTGCCAGCAGCCCCCGGGACAGGGGAGGCTACACCTTC. The encoded protein is CASSPRDRGGYTF.

This chain's CDR3 is CASSMSGQTNSPLHF. For the CDR3, the DNA is TGTGCCAGTAGTATGTCGGGACAGACTAATTCACCCCTCCACTTT. This sequence joins TRBV19 and TRBJ1-6; 7 bases are shared with TRBD1. V was clipped by 3 bases and J by 6 bases; unmatched bases: 5. This CDR3 spans 15 amino acids. From germline, CDR1 is LNHDA and CDR2 SQIVND (reference sequence).

The chain carries TRBV19 and TRBJ2-1, with TRBD1 matching over 7 bases. Unmatched junction bases numbered 4, after V lost 2 bases and J lost 3 bases. Looked up from germline, CDR1 is LNHDA and CDR2 is SQIVND (reference sequence). The CDR3 totals 15 residues. The CDR3 coding sequence is TGTGCCAGTAGTATATCGGCAGGGGGCTACAATGAGCAGTTCTTC. This gives the protein CASSISAGGYNEQFF.

This chain uses TRBV19 with TRBJ1-1, with D uncertain. This CDR3 has 15 residues. V was shortened by 5 bases and J by 0 bases, with 13 bases between the two germline ends. CDR1 is LNHDA, CDR2 SQIVND, per germline (reference sequence). CDR3 sequence reads: CASSQQVHMNTEAFF. DNA for the CDR3: TGTGCCAGTAGTCAGCAGGTACACATGAACACTGAAGCTTTCTTT.

The chain combines TRBV6-5 with TRBJ1-4, with D uncertain. V lost 8 bases to trimming and J lost 10 bases, with 8 bases between them. This CDR3 region has 10 residues. The germline gives CDR1 MNHEY, CDR2 SVGAGI. In DNA form, the CDR3 reads TGTGCCAGCCTGGGAGGAAAACTGTTTTTT. The encoded protein is CASLGGKLFF.

The rearrangement joins TRBV27 to TRBJ2-7, with a tentative D call TRBD2 (5 bases). The CDR3 has 14 residues. CDR1 MNHEY and CDR2 SMNVEV come from the germline V gene (reference sequence). V was trimmed by 6 bases and J by 6 bases, leaving 18 bases between them. For the CDR3, the DNA is TGTGCCAGCAGGATAGACACCCTGGAGGCCGAGCAGTACTTC. Translation: CASRIDTLEAEQYF.

V is TRBV6-5 and J is TRBJ2-4; no clear D gene. Trimming shortened V by 9 bases and J by 7 bases, and 16 bases separated the two germline ends. The CDR3 sequence is 13 residues long. Germline CDR1 reads MNHEY; CDR2 reads SVGAGI. The CDR3 sequence is CASTGLNSNIQYF. The CDR3 nucleotides are TGTGCCAGTACTGGGTTAAATAGCAACATTCAGTACTTC.

The genes are TRBV4-1 and TRBJ2-2; 7 nucleotides align to TRBD1. The length of the CDR3 is 16 residues. CDR1 MGHRA and CDR2 YSYEKL come from the germline V gene. V shed 4 bases and J 6 bases; nucleotides not matched to a gene: 11. CDR3: CASSLRDRLGAGELFF. In DNA form, the CDR3 reads TGCGCCAGCAGCCTAAGGGACAGACTCGGGGCCGGGGAGCTGTTTTTT.